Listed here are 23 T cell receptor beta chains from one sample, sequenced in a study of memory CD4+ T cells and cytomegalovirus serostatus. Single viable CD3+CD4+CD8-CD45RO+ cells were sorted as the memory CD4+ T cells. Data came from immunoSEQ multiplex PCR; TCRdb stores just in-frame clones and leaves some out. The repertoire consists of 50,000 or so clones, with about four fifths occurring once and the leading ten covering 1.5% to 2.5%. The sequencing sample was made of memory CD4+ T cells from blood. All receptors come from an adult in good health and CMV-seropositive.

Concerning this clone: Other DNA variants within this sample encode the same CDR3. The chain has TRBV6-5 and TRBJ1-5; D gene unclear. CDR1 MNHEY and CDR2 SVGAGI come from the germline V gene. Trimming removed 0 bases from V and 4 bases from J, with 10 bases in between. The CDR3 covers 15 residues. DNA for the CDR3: TGTGCCAGCAGTTACTCGAGAGGACCTAATCAGCCCCAGCATTTT. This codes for CASSYSRGPNQPQHF.

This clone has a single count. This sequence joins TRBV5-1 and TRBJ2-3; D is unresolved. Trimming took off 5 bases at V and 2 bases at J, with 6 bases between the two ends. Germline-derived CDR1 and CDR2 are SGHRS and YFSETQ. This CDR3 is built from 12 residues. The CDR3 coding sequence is TGCGCCAGCAGGGTAGACACAGATACGCAGTATTTT. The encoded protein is CASRVDTDTQYF.

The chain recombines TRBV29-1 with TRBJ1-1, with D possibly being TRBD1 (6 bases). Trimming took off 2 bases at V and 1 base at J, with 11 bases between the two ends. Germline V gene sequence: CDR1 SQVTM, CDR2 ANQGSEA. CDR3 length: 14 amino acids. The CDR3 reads CSVENRAANTEAFF. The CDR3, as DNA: TGCAGCGTTGAAAACAGGGCGGCGAACACTGAAGCTTTCTTT.

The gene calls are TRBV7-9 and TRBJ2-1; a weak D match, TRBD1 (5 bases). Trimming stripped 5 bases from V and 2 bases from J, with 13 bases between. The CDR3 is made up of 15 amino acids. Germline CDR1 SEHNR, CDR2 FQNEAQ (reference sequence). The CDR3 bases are TGTGCCAGCAGCCCAAGGACATCGACCTACAATGAGCAGTTCTTC. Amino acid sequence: CASSPRTSTYNEQFF. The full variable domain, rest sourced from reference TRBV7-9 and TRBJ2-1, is DTGVSQNPRHKITKRGQNVTFRCDPISEHNRLYWYRQTLGQGPEFLTYFQNEAQLEKSRLLSDRFSAERPKGSFSTLEIQRTEQGDSAMYLCASSPRTSTYNEQFFGPGTRLTVL.

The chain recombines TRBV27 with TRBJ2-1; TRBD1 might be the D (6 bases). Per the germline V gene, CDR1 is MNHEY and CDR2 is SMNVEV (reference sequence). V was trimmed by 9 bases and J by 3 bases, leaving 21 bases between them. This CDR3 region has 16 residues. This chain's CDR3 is CASVSLSQGSYNEQFF. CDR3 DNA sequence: TGTGCCAGTGTTAGTTTAAGCCAGGGGAGCTACAATGAGCAGTTCTTC.

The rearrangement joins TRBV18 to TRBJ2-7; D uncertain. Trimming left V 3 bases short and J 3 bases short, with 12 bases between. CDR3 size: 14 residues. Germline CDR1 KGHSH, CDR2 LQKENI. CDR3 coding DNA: TGTGCCAGCTCACCTGAGCAGGCCCTCTACGAGCAGTACTTC. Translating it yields CASSPEQALYEQYF.

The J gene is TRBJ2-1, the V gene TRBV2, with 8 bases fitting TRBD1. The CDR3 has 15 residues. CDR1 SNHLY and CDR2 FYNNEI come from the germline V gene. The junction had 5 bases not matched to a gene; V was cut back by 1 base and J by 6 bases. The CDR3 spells CASSEGGTGGNEQFF. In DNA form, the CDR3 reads TGTGCCAGCAGTGAAGGAGGGACAGGCGGCAATGAGCAGTTCTTC.

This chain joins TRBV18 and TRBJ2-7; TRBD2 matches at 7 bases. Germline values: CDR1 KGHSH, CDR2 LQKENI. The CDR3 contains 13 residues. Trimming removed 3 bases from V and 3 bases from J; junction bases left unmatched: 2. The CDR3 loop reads CASSPGEGYEQYF. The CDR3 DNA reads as TGTGCCAGCTCACCCGGGGAGGGCTACGAGCAGTACTTC.

The CDR3 loop is CAWRTGRGIEKLFF. CDR3 DNA: TGTGCCTGGAGGACCGGACGGGGTATTGAAAAACTGTTTTTT. This chain joins TRBV30 and TRBJ1-4; D gene ambiguous. The CDR3 contains 14 residues. CDR1 and CDR2 (germline): GTSNPN, SVGIG (reference sequence). The V end was cut by 3 bases, the J end by 7 bases, with 15 bases between.

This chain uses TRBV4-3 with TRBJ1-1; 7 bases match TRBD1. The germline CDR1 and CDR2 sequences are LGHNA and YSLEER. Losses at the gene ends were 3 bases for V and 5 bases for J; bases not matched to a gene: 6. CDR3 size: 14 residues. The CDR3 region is CASSHPGGGTEAFF. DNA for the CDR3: TGCGCCAGCAGCCATCCAGGGGGGGGGACTGAAGCTTTCTTT.

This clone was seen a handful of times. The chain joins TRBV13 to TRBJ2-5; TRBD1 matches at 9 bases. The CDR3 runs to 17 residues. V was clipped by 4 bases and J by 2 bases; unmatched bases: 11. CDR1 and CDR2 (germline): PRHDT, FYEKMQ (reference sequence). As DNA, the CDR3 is TGTGCCAGCAGCTATAGGACAGGGGCCCTTTTTCAAGAGACCCAGTACTTC. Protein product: CASSYRTGALFQETQYF.

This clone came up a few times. CDR3 nucleotide sequence: TGTGCCAGCACCCCTACTGGAGGAGAGTACTATGGCTACACCTTC. It translates to CASTPTGGEYYGYTF. The rearrangement joins TRBV6-6 to TRBJ1-2; D unresolved. Trimming cost V 7 bases and J 3 bases, with 18 bases left between them. CDR1 is MNHNY, CDR2 SVGAGI, per germline (reference sequence). The CDR3 sequence is 15 residues long.

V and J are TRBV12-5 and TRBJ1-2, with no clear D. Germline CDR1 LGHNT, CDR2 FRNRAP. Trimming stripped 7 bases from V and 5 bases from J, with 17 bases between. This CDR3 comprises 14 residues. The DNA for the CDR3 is TGTGCTAGTGCCTCCTTTACCTTGGGTTATGGCTACACCTTC. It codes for CASASFTLGYGYTF.

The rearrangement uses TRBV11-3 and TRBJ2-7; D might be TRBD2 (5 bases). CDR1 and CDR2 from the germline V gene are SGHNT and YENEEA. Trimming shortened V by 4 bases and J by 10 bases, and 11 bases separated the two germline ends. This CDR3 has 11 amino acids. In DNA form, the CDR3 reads TGTGCCAGCAGCTCGCATGGACTTCAGTACTTC. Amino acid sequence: CASSSHGLQYF.

CDR3 DNA: TGCGCCAGCAGCCAAGATTCGAGGGGGCGGCAAGAGACCCAGTACTTC. This codes for CASSQDSRGRQETQYF. V is TRBV4-1 and J is TRBJ2-5; TRBD1 agrees at 7 bases. The V and J ends lost 0 bases and 2 bases, in that order; junction bases with no gene match: 6. The CDR3 is 16 residues long. Looked up from germline, CDR1 is MGHRA and CDR2 is YSYEKL.

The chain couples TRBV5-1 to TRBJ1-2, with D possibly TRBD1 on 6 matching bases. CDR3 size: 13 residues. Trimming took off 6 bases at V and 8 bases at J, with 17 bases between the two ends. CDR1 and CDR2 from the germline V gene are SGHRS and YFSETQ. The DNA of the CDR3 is TGCGCCAGCACTATGCTGGAGGGGGAAGGCTACACCTTC. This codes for CASTMLEGEGYTF.

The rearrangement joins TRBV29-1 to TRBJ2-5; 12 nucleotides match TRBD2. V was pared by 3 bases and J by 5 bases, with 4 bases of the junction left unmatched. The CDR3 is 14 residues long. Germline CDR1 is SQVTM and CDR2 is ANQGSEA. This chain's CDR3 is CSVDLAGGTETQYF. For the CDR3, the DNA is TGCAGCGTTGACCTAGCGGGGGGGACGGAGACCCAGTACTTC.

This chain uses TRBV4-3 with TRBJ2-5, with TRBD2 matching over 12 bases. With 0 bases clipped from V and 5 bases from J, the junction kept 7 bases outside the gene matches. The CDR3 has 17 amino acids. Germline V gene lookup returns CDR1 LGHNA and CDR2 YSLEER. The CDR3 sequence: CASSQDPTSGRRETQYF. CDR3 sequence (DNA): TGCGCCAGCAGCCAAGATCCAACTAGCGGGAGGAGGGAGACCCAGTACTTC.

CDR3 sequence: CASSLVGSADTQYF. The DNA of the CDR3 is TGTGCCAGCAGCCTAGTAGGATCTGCAGATACGCAGTATTTT. The rearrangement uses TRBV7-6 and TRBJ2-3, with D uncertain. The CDR3 length is 14 residues. Trimming took 5 bases from V and 4 from J, leaving 13 bases between them. CDR1 is SGHVS, CDR2 FNYEAQ, per germline.

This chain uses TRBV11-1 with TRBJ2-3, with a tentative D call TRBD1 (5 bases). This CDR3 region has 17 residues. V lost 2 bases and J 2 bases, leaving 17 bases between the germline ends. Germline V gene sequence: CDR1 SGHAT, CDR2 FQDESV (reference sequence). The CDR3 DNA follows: TGTGCCAGCAGCTTAAGTTGGCAGGGATACTCCACAGATACGCAGTATTTT. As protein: CASSLSWQGYSTDTQYF. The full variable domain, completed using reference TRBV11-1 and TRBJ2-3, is EAEVAQSPRYKITEKSQAVAFWCDPISGHATLYWYRQILGQGPELLVQFQDESVVDDSQLPKDRFSAERLKGVDSTLKIQPAELGDSAMYLCASSLSWQGYSTDTQYFGPGTRLTVL.

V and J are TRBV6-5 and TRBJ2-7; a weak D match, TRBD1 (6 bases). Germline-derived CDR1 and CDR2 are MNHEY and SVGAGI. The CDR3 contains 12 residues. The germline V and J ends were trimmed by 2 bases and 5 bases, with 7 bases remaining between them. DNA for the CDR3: TGTGCCAGCAGTTACGACAGGAACGAGCAGTACTTC. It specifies CASSYDRNEQYF.

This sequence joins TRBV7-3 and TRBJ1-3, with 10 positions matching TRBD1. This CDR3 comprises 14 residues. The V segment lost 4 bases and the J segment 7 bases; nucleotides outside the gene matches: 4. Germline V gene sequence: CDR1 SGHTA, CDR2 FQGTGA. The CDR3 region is CASSSGTGDNTIYF. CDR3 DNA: TGTGCCAGCAGCTCCGGGACAGGGGATAACACCATATATTTT.

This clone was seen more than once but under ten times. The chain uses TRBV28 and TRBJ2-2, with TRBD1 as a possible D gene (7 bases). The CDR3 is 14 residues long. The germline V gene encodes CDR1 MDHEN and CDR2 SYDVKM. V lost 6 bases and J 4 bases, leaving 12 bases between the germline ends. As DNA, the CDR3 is TGTGCCAGCAGGGCGGGACAGAGCACCGGGGAGCTGTTTTTT. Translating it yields CASRAGQSTGELFF.